The rows below give T cell receptor beta chains drawn from one sample of a study of blood T cells in healthy people across ages. TCRdb re-called the 5' RACE reads with MiXCR, one entry per CDR3 protein. The data show some 550,000 distinct CDR3 sequences, under 55% seen once. Sequencing used blood. The receptors were sampled from a man aged 80 or over in good health. Each CDR3 is given with its conserved first and last residue. D genes are given only for firm matches. Size values are once, few and many counts, or a class for expanded clones, and some rows have none.

CDR3 DNA | CDR3 protein | D gene | J gene | V gene | clone size
TGTGCCAGCAGCACGTTGGGCTCCTACAATGAGCAGTTCTTC | CASSTLGSYNEQFF | . | TRBJ2-1 | TRBV6-5 | .
TGCGCCAGCAACCCAACTGGAGGAAACACAGATACGCAGTATTTT | CASNPTGGNTDTQYF | . | TRBJ2-3 | TRBV5-1 | .
TGCAGTGCCAGGGGACTAGCGGGTACCACAGATACGCAGTATTTT | CSARGLAGTTDTQYF | TRBD2 | TRBJ2-3 | TRBV20-1 | once
TGCGCCAGCAGCTGGGGGTGGACTAGCGGGAAGGGCTCCTACAATGAGCAGTTCTTC | CASSWGWTSGKGSYNEQFF | TRBD2 | TRBJ2-1 | TRBV5-1 | .
TGTGCCAGCAGTTACTCGACAACGGGACCGGATGAGCAGTTCTTC | CASSYSTTGPDEQFF | . | TRBJ2-1 | TRBV6-2/TRBV6-3 | .
TGTGCTAGTGGTTTGGGGCTAGCCCCCTACAATGAGCAGTTCTTC | CASGLGLAPYNEQFF | . | TRBJ2-1 | TRBV12-5 | .
TGTGCCAGCAGCAAAAAGCCCCAGCATTTT | CASSKKPQHF | . | TRBJ1-5 | TRBV6-6 | .
TGCGCCAGCAGCGTGCCAAGCTACGATGAGCAGTTCTTC | CASSVPSYDEQFF | . | TRBJ2-1 | TRBV5-1 | .
TGTGCCAGCAGCTTAGTGCCCGGTACCTACGAGCAGTACTTC | CASSLVPGTYEQYF | . | TRBJ2-7 | TRBV11-2 | .
TGTGCCAGCAGCCGAGGGTTCACCGGGGAGCTGTTTTTT | CASSRGFTGELFF | . | TRBJ2-2 | TRBV7-9 | few
TGTGCCACCAAGGACAGGAGCCACGAGCAGTACTTC | CATKDRSHEQYF | TRBD1 | TRBJ2-7 | TRBV24-1 | few
TGCAGCGTACTAGGGGCCGGACAAGAGACCCAGTACTTC | CSVLGAGQETQYF | . | TRBJ2-5 | TRBV29-1 | .
TGTGCCAGCAGGGAACTAGCGGGAGCGAACAATGAGCAGTTCTTC | CASRELAGANNEQFF | TRBD2 | TRBJ2-1 | TRBV2 | .
TGTGCCAGCACCGTCTCGCGGGCCACGTACCAAGAGACCCAGTACTTC | CASTVSRATYQETQYF | . | TRBJ2-5 | TRBV7-9 | few
TGTGCCAGTAGTATTGGGGTTAATTCACCCCTCCACTTT | CASSIGVNSPLHF | . | TRBJ1-6 | TRBV19 | once
TGCAGTGCTAGAGATGTGGCGGGGGGGGCCCACGAGCAGTACTTC | CSARDVAGGAHEQYF | TRBD2 | TRBJ2-7 | TRBV20-1 | .
TGTGCCATCGGCCCTAGCGGGGGGGTTAATGAGCAGTACTTC | CAIGPSGGVNEQYF | TRBD2 | TRBJ2-5 | TRBV10-3 | .
TGTGCCAGCAGTCCCGTCCAGGGCGGGGGCTACGAGCAGTACTTC | CASSPVQGGGYEQYF | TRBD2 | TRBJ2-7 | TRBV6-6 | many